This T cell receptor (beta chain) was identified in a study of cytomegalovirus exposure and HLA in healthy donors. The study's findings and limits: In a later analysis, donors in an Asian-associated ancestry cluster reportedly had fewer N-insertions in productive TCRs than the cohort mean.

As to this clone: What it binds is unknown.

The CDR3 is 15 amino acids. Trimming left V 6 bases short and J 4 bases short, with 18 bases between. Germline V lookup: CDR1 MDHEN, CDR2 SYDVKM. The study ran its PCR with 60 Vbeta and 13 Jbeta primers. Profiled with immunoSEQ multiplex PCR; TCRdb holds only in-frame clones, not every one. This table holds approximately 170,000 clones, roughly three quarters found once. The source material was PBMCs. The V and J genes are TRBV28 and TRBJ1-1; D is perhaps TRBD1 (6 bases). This clonotype was sampled from a woman in her thirties or forties in good health and CMV-seropositive. This CDR3 is CASSQRGTGFTEAFF. The CDR3 region has the DNA TGTGCCAGCAGCCAGAGGGGAACAGGGTTCACTGAAGCTTTCTTT.